These 20 T cell receptor beta chains were sequenced from one sample in a study of early stage breast cancer tumors (dated by TCRdb to 2016 to 2017). Library creation used the immunoSEQ multiplex PCR assay. TCRdb re-hosts the immuneACCESS table, in-frame sequences only. Its copies lack some clones; in the studies checked, an unresolved V gene accounts for under half of them, and the cause for the rest is not known. In this sample the table shows about 9,000 clones, 70% to 75% of which occur a single time. The ten largest make up more than 15% of the sample. Sequences were obtained from normal breast tissue next to the tumor. The receptors come from a person aged 55-75 years with breast cancer.

V gene TRBV11-2 combines with J gene TRBJ2-7, with D possibly TRBD1 on 5 matching bases. The ends were cut back, 1 base at V and 5 bases at J, with 9 bases in the middle. Germline-derived CDR1 and CDR2 are SGHAT and FQNNGV. The CDR3 totals 13 residues. Written as DNA, the CDR3 is TGTGCCAGCAGCTTAGGGACACCCAACGAGCAGTACTTC. Its translation is CASSLGTPNEQYF. Combining the CDR3 with reference TRBV11-2 and TRBJ2-7 gives the whole variable domain EAGVAQSPRYKIIEKRQSVAFWCNPISGHATLYWYQQILGQGPKLLIQFQNNGVVDDSQLPKDRFSAERLKGVDSTLKIQPAKLEDSAVYLCASSLGTPNEQYFGPGTRLTVT.

This clone is categorized as medium-sized. This sequence joins TRBV27 and TRBJ1-2; TRBD1 is a possible D gene (6 bases). Germline values: CDR1 MNHEY, CDR2 SMNVEV (reference sequence). Trimming stripped 2 bases from V and 8 bases from J, with 15 bases between. The CDR3 length is 14 residues. This CDR3 reads CASSLGPGAKGYTF. The DNA for the CDR3 is TGTGCCAGCAGTTTAGGTCCAGGGGCTAAAGGCTACACCTTC.

V is TRBV4-3 and J is TRBJ2-7; 11 bases agree with TRBD1. V was clipped by 1 base and J by 3 bases; unmatched bases: 5. CDR1 and CDR2 (germline): LGHNA, YSLEER. This CDR3 comprises 16 residues. The DNA for the CDR3 is TGCGCCAGCAGCCAAGCTACCGGGACAGGGGGCTACGAGCAGTACTTC. It encodes CASSQATGTGGYEQYF.

This clone has just a few counts. V usage is TRBV6-5 and J usage is TRBJ2-1; weak D call: TRBD1 (6 bases). The germline V gene encodes CDR1 MNHEY and CDR2 SVGAGI. The CDR3 consists of 14 residues. Deletions cut 8 bases from V and 0 bases from J, with 11 bases between. DNA of the CDR3: TGTGCCAGCGGACAGCAGAGCTCCTACAATGAGCAGTTCTTC. Residues: CASGQQSSYNEQFF.

The V and J genes are TRBV27 and TRBJ1-2, with D possibly being TRBD1 (6 bases). Trimming took off 5 bases at V and 7 bases at J, with 23 bases between the two ends. The CDR3 consists of 16 residues. Germline CDR1 and CDR2: MNHEY and SMNVEV (reference sequence). CDR3 DNA sequence: TGTGCCAGCAGTCCCGGCAGGGGCAGGGAAGGGGGTGGCTACACCTTC. Its translation: CASSPGRGREGGGYTF.

The V and J genes are TRBV28 and TRBJ1-2; D is unclear. CDR1 and CDR2 from the germline V gene are MDHEN and SYDVKM. With 6 bases removed from V and 5 bases from J, the gap between germline ends came to 16 bases. There are 14 residues in the CDR3. The CDR3 region is CASSLAAVGYGYTF. CDR3 bases: TGTGCCAGCAGCCTCGCGGCGGTAGGTTATGGCTACACCTTC.

The genes are TRBV18 and TRBJ1-4; the D is unclear. The V gene lost 5 bases and the J gene lost 7 bases, with 11 bases spanning the gap. This CDR3 is built from 13 residues. CDR1 KGHSH and CDR2 LQKENI come from the germline V gene. The CDR3 spells CASSGQSVEKLFF. CDR3 in DNA: TGTGCCAGCTCAGGGCAATCGGTTGAAAAACTGTTTTTT.

As for this clone: The sample has other DNA sequences that encode this CDR3 too. V is TRBV6-5 and J is TRBJ1-2; 9 bases match TRBD1. The J segment lost 4 bases and the V segment lost 5 bases, leaving 5 bases of the junction unmatched. Per germline, CDR1 MNHEY and CDR2 SVGAGI. The CDR3 runs 14 residues. Here the CDR3 reads CASSPDRGSYGYTF. CDR3 coding DNA: TGTGCCAGCAGTCCGGACAGGGGAAGCTATGGCTACACCTTC.

The chain employs TRBV30 and TRBJ1-1; weak D call: TRBD1 (6 bases). Germline assignment: CDR1 GTSNPN and CDR2 SVGIG (reference sequence). V lost 4 bases and J 1 base, leaving 10 bases between the germline ends. The CDR3 extends over 13 amino acids. CDR3 DNA sequence: TGTGCCTGGATAGGACAGTCGAACACTGAAGCTTTCTTT. It encodes CAWIGQSNTEAFF.

The rearrangement links TRBV11-2 to TRBJ2-5; the match to TRBD1 covers 9 bases. The CDR3 loop spans 15 amino acids. The J segment lost 6 bases and the V segment lost 1 base, leaving 6 bases of the junction unmatched. Germline lookup yields CDR1 SGHAT and CDR2 FQNNGV. The CDR3 is CASSLAWTGDQTQYF. The CDR3 region has the DNA TGTGCCAGCAGCTTAGCCTGGACAGGGGACCAGACCCAGTACTTC.

The V call is TRBV30, the J call TRBJ2-7, with D perhaps matching TRBD2 (6 bases). There are 13 residues in the CDR3. In germline, CDR1 is GTSNPN, CDR2 SVGIG (reference sequence). The CDR3 DNA sequence: TGTGCGGGGCACCGGAGCGGGTACTACGAGCAGTACTTC. Amino acids: CAGHRSGYYEQYF.

This rearrangement joins TRBV5-1 to TRBJ2-5; 13 bases are a match to TRBD2. The J segment lost 0 bases and the V segment lost 1 base, leaving 12 bases of the junction unmatched. The CDR3 runs 20 residues. Looked up from germline, CDR1 is SGHRS and CDR2 is YFSETQ. CDR3 in DNA: TGCGCCAGCAGCTTGTATAGGACTAGCGGGAGTAAATCGTACCAAGAGACCCAGTACTTC. Its protein is CASSLYRTSGSKSYQETQYF.

This clone was observed once. The rearrangement links TRBV10-2 to TRBJ2-3, with D possibly being TRBD2 (5 bases). Germline assignment: CDR1 WSHSY and CDR2 SAAADI. Trimming took off 7 bases at V and 1 base at J, with 12 bases between the two ends. The CDR3 covers 14 residues. CDR3 nucleotide sequence: TGCGCCAGCACAGCGGCTAGCCGCACAGATACGCAGTATTTT. Amino acids: CASTAASRTDTQYF.

The chain is built from TRBV28 and TRBJ1-1; tentative D call: TRBD1 (5 bases). V lost 5 bases, J lost 11 bases, and 15 bases lay in between. Germline-derived CDR1 and CDR2 are MDHEN and SYDVKM. This CDR3 region has 12 residues. The CDR3 nucleotides are TGTGCCAGCAGTCGTCCCGGGACTAAGGCTTTCTTT. Translating gives CASSRPGTKAFF.

The rearrangement links TRBV9 to TRBJ1-6; weak D call: TRBD1 (6 bases). Trimming took 0 bases from V and 7 from J, leaving 11 bases between them. CDR1 is SGDLS, CDR2 YYNGEE, per germline. CDR3 length: 15 residues. CDR3 sequence reads: CASSVVDSPNSPLHF. CDR3 bases: TGTGCCAGCAGCGTAGTGGACAGCCCAAATTCACCCCTCCACTTT.

This chain uses TRBV7-2 with TRBJ1-1; the D gene is possibly TRBD1 (5 bases). The CDR3 has 12 amino acids. V lost 4 bases and J lost 10, with 13 bases in between. Looked up from germline, CDR1 is SGHTA and CDR2 is FQGNSA. The CDR3 here is CASSSNRGGAFF. Here the CDR3 DNA reads TGTGCCAGCAGCTCAAACCGGGGGGGAGCTTTCTTT. Filled out from reference TRBV7-2 and TRBJ1-1, the complete variable domain reads GAGVSQSPSNKVTEKGKDVELRCDPISGHTALYWYRQSLGQGLEFLIYFQGNSAPDKSGLPSDRFSAERTGGSVSTLTIQRTQQEDSAVYLCASSSNRGGAFFGQGTRLTVV.

This clone was detected once. The rearrangement joins TRBV28 to TRBJ2-7, with 9 bases identical to TRBD1. The germline CDR1 and CDR2 sequences are MDHEN and SYDVKM. The CDR3 length is 15 residues. The junction had 12 bases not matched to a gene; V was cut back by 6 bases and J by 6 bases. This CDR3 reads CASREDRGQPGEQYF. The CDR3 nucleotides are TGTGCCAGCAGAGAGGACAGGGGCCAACCGGGCGAGCAGTACTTC.

The chain uses TRBV11-2 and TRBJ2-3; TRBD2 agrees at 8 bases. The V and J ends lost 5 bases and 4 bases, in that order; junction bases with no gene match: 11. The CDR3 has 16 residues. The V gene's germline CDR1 is SGHAT and CDR2 FQNNGV. The CDR3 DNA follows: TGTGCCAGCAGCCTCTTTAGCGGGATGGGGGCAGATACGCAGTATTTT. The encoded protein is CASSLFSGMGADTQYF.

This clone was seen only a few times. The chain links TRBV2 to TRBJ1-4, with TRBD1 matching 8 bases. Germline assignment: CDR1 SNHLY and CDR2 FYNNEI. The CDR3 consists of 15 residues. J was trimmed by 6 bases and V by 5 bases; bases with no gene match: 8. CDR3: CASSKDDRGDEKLFF. Written as DNA, the CDR3 is TGTGCCAGCAGTAAAGACGACAGGGGCGATGAAAAACTGTTTTTT.

This clone has more than one count but fewer than ten. The CDR3 reads CSVVGGVTDTQYF. The CDR3 DNA reads as TGCAGCGTTGTAGGTGGAGTGACAGATACGCAGTATTTT. The chain employs TRBV29-1 and TRBJ2-3; D gene unclear. V lost 4 bases and J 3 bases, leaving 11 bases between the germline ends. The CDR3 runs to 13 residues. CDR1 and CDR2 from the germline V gene are SQVTM and ANQGSEA.